The 16 T cell receptor beta chains below come from one sample, sequenced in a study of regulatory T cells in long-lasting Graves disease. Stated time point: persistent/refractory GD, antithyroid drugs over 5 years with positive TRAb. Extracted RNA from PBMCs served as the source of the TCR library. The TCR beta library used iRepertoire HTBI primers with Arm-PCR amplification of CDR3. TCRdb ran MiXCR on the multiplex PCR reads and lists one entry per CDR3 protein. This sample has around 460,000 distinct CDR3 sequences, with 22% found just once. The sample here was peripheral blood mononuclear cells (PBMCs), taken when the disease was refractory, from a patient treated with antithyroid drugs. The origin of the receptors is a female donor with Graves disease.

The genes are TRBV9 and TRBJ2-2; 15 nucleotides line up with TRBD2. Germline loops: CDR1 SGDLS, CDR2 YYNGEE. There are 17 residues in the CDR3. V lost 7 bases, J lost 3 bases, and 7 bases stayed unmatched. The chain's CDR3 is CASGGLAGGIDTGELFF. The CDR3 region has the DNA TGTGCCAGCGGGGGACTAGCGGGAGGTATTGACACCGGGGAGCTGTTTTTT.

This chain connects TRBV9 to TRBJ2-7; no clear D gene. Germline lookup yields CDR1 SGDLS and CDR2 YYNGEE. V was shortened by 0 bases and J by 1 base, with 11 bases between the two germline ends. This CDR3 region has 15 residues. The CDR3 nucleotides read TGTGCCAGCAGCGTAGAAGTGGGGTGGTCCTACGAGCAGTACTTC. Protein sequence: CASSVEVGWSYEQYF.

The sample holds a few counts of this clonotype. The J gene is TRBJ2-1, the V gene TRBV28; D gene unclear. The CDR3 sequence is 16 residues long. Trimming stripped 2 bases from V and 7 bases from J, with 18 bases between. The germline V gene has CDR1 MDHEN and CDR2 SYDVKM. CDR3 loop: CASSLVARRSENEQFF. The CDR3 DNA is TGTGCCAGCAGTTTAGTAGCACGCCGCTCGGAGAATGAGCAGTTCTTC.

This clonotype turned up a few times. This chain joins TRBV5-1 and TRBJ1-6; no reliable D call. Germline assignment: CDR1 SGHRS and CDR2 YFSETQ. The CDR3 loop spans 13 amino acids. V gave up 0 bases and J gave up 6 bases, with 4 bases separating them. The CDR3 sequence is CASSLGINSPLHF. The CDR3 DNA follows: TGCGCCAGCAGCTTGGGGATTAATTCACCCCTCCACTTT. Full variable domain (missing parts from reference TRBV5-1 and TRBJ1-6): KAGVTQTPRYLIKTRGQQVTLSCSPISGHRSVSWYQQTPGQGLQFLFEYFSETQRNKGNFPGRFSGRQFSNSRSEMNVSTLELGDSALYLCASSLGINSPLHFGNGTRLTVT.

In this sample, this clonotype turned up many times. The gene calls are TRBV28 and TRBJ2-3, with 9 bases aligning to TRBD1. V was pared by 6 bases and J by 3 bases, with 10 bases of the junction left unmatched. The CDR3 has 16 amino acids. Germline V gene data show CDR1 as MDHEN and CDR2 as SYDVKM. The CDR3 region has the DNA TGTGCCAGCAGCCCCGGGACAGGGTATGGGACAGATACGCAGTATTTT. Its protein product is CASSPGTGYGTDTQYF.

Worth noting for this clonotype: With a much larger clone just one base away, this may be a read error. Since no conserved phenylalanine or tryptophan closes the CDR3, a read error is the likely cause. The genes are TRBV6-6 and TRBJ1-1; possible D gene TRBD1, 5 bases. Trimming stripped 0 bases from V and 4 bases from J, with 9 bases between. CDR1 is MNHNY, CDR2 SVGAGI, per germline (reference sequence). The CDR3 sequence is 14 residues long. CDR3 amino acids: CASSYSRGVTEAFL. CDR3 nucleotides: TGTGCCAGCAGTTACTCGAGGGGTGTCACTGAAGCTTTCCTT.

This clonotype was seen a few times. The rearrangement links TRBV29-1 to TRBJ1-1; D uncertain. Trimming removed 0 bases at V and 3 bases at J, with 17 bases between. The CDR3 loop spans 16 amino acids. Looked up from germline, CDR1 is SQVTM and CDR2 is ANQGSEA. The CDR3 coding sequence is TGCAGCGTTGAAGATCCGGGAGTTCCTTCCTACACTGAAGCTTTCTTT. This gives the protein CSVEDPGVPSYTEAFF.

This clonotype has just a few counts. The chain joins TRBV19 to TRBJ1-1, with a tentative D call TRBD1 (6 bases). V lost 6 bases and J 3 bases, leaving 11 bases between the germline ends. Germline V gene data show CDR1 as LNHDA and CDR2 as SQIVND (reference sequence). This CDR3 has 13 amino acids. CDR3 DNA sequence: TGTGCCAGTAGATACAGGGACTACACTGAAGCTTTCTTT. Protein: CASRYRDYTEAFF.

This clonotype has at least ten counts. DNA for the CDR3: TGTGCCAGCAGCCCTCGCGGACAGGGAGATTCACCCCTCCACTTT. Translating it yields CASSPRGQGDSPLHF. The J gene is TRBJ1-6, the V gene TRBV7-9; 8 positions match TRBD1. The CDR3 covers 15 residues. Germline V lookup: CDR1 SEHNR, CDR2 FQNEAQ (reference sequence). V lost 5 bases and J lost 8; bases outside the gene matches: 8.

This clonotype was detected a few times. The CDR3: CASRTGIGSYEQYF. The CDR3 nucleotides are TGTGCCAGCAGAACCGGGATAGGGTCGTACGAGCAGTACTTC. J is TRBJ2-7 and V is TRBV28, with D tentatively TRBD2 (5 bases). In germline, CDR1 is MDHEN, CDR2 SYDVKM. This CDR3 is 14 amino acids long. V gave up 6 bases and J gave up 4 bases, with 16 bases separating them.

V gene TRBV2 combines with J gene TRBJ2-1, with D possibly TRBD2 on 5 matching bases. Trimming stripped 5 bases from V and 0 bases from J, with 14 bases between. Germline V gene data show CDR1 as SNHLY and CDR2 as FYNNEI. This CDR3 spans 16 amino acids. The CDR3 sequence is CASSPFAGTSYNEQFF. CDR3 DNA: TGTGCCAGCAGTCCCTTCGCGGGCACCTCCTACAATGAGCAGTTCTTC.

This clonotype turned up a few times. The genes are TRBV30 and TRBJ1-4; no definite D call. The CDR3 is made up of 13 amino acids. V lost 0 bases, J lost 8 bases, and 10 bases lay in between. In germline, CDR1 is GTSNPN, CDR2 SVGIG (reference sequence). The CDR3 coding sequence is TGTGCCTGGAGTGTACAAGGGTTGGAAAAACTGTTTTTT. Amino acid sequence: CAWSVQGLEKLFF.

This chain connects TRBV7-2 to TRBJ2-3; D perhaps matches TRBD2 (5 bases). Trimming took off 4 bases at V and 2 bases at J, with 22 bases between the two ends. Per germline, CDR1 SGHTA and CDR2 FQGNSA. The CDR3 is made up of 18 amino acids. CDR3 nucleotide sequence: TGTGCCAGCAGCTCAGATCCTGGAGGTCTCGGTAACACAGATACGCAGTATTTT. Translating gives CASSSDPGGLGNTDTQYF.

V usage is TRBV18 and J usage is TRBJ2-7; 7 nucleotides agree with TRBD1. With 3 bases clipped from V and 5 bases from J, the junction kept 10 bases outside the gene matches. Per germline, CDR1 KGHSH and CDR2 LQKENI. This CDR3 spans 15 amino acids. The CDR3 protein is CASSPDRQSSHEQYF. CDR3 nucleotides: TGTGCCAGCTCACCGGACAGGCAATCAAGCCACGAGCAGTACTTC.

The V and J genes are TRBV6-2 or TRBV6-3 and TRBJ1-2; TRBD1 aligns across 9 bases. Germline CDR1 is MNHEY and CDR2 is SVGEGT. Trimming took 2 bases from V and 5 from J; bases not matched to a gene: 6. There are 15 residues in the CDR3. The CDR3 DNA follows: TGTGCCAGCAGTTACCAAGGACAGGGGCCGTATGGCTACACCTTC. Its protein is CASSYQGQGPYGYTF.

This clonotype has only one observation. The rearrangement uses TRBV5-5 and TRBJ1-5; D possibly corresponds to TRBD1 (5 bases). Germline V gene lookup returns CDR1 SGHKS and CDR2 YYEKEE (reference sequence). The CDR3 is 14 residues long. V was trimmed by 1 base and J by 6 bases, leaving 11 bases between them. CDR3 in DNA: TGTGCCAGCAGCTTGCCAGGGCTTGGTCAGCCCCAGCATTTT. As protein: CASSLPGLGQPQHF.